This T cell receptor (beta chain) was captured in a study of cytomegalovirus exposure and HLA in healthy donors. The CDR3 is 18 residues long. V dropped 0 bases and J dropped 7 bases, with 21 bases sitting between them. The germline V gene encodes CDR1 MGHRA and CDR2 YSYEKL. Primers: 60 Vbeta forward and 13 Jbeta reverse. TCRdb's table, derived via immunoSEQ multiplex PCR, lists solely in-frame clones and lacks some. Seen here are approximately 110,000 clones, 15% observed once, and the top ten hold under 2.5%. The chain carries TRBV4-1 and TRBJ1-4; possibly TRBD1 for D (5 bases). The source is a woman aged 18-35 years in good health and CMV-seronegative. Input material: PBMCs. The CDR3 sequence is CASSQEGTGTTQREKLFF. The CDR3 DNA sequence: TGCGCCAGCAGCCAAGAGGGTACAGGAACCACCCAACGTGAAAAACTGTTTTTT.